The 5 T cell receptor beta chains below all came from one sample that was sequenced in a study of cytomegalovirus exposure and HLA in healthy donors. Primers for the PCR totalled 60 Vbeta and 13 Jbeta. Here immunoSEQ multiplex PCR was the method, and the copy in TCRdb shows in-frame clones only, minus some. In the table there are about 160,000 clones, 75% to 85% of which are singletons. Sequenced input: PBMCs. These receptor sequences come from a girl aged 2-10 years in good health and CMV-seropositive.

The chain is built from TRBV9 and TRBJ2-3, with 7 bases matching TRBD2. CDR3 length: 14 amino acids. With 2 bases clipped from V and 2 bases from J, the junction kept 2 bases outside the gene matches. CDR1 SGDLS and CDR2 YYNGEE come from the germline V gene. The CDR3 loop is CASSVGDYTDTQYF. CDR3 DNA: TGTGCCAGCAGCGTGGGGGACTACACAGATACGCAGTATTTT.

The rearrangement joins TRBV5-6 to TRBJ1-2, with D tentatively TRBD1 (6 bases). V was clipped by 4 bases and J by 0 bases, with 13 bases between them. The CDR3 has 15 residues. CDR1 and CDR2 from the germline V gene are SGHDT and YYEEEE. The CDR3 here is CASSPGVFSNYGYTF. In nucleotides, the CDR3 is TGTGCCAGCAGCCCAGGGGTTTTCTCTAACTATGGCTACACCTTC. The complete variable domain, with remaining parts taken from reference TRBV5-6 and TRBJ1-2, reads DAGVTQSPTHLIKTRGQQVTLRCSPKSGHDTVSWYQQALGQGPQFIFQYYEEEERQRGNFPDRFSGHQFPNYSSELNVNALLLGDSALYLCASSPGVFSNYGYTFGSGTRLTVV.

The chain recombines TRBV7-9 with TRBJ2-1; D call uncertain. Germline values: CDR1 SEHNR, CDR2 FQNEAQ (reference sequence). This CDR3 region has 14 residues. V was pared by 1 base and J by 6 bases, with 10 bases between. DNA of the CDR3: TGTGCCAGCAGCTTAGTCTCTAGTCCCAATGAGCAGTTCTTC. Translation: CASSLVSSPNEQFF.

V gene TRBV30 combines with J gene TRBJ1-1, with D tentatively TRBD1 (5 bases). Trimming took 0 bases from V and 0 from J, leaving 8 bases between them. The CDR3 is 14 amino acids. Germline V gives CDR1 GTSNPN, CDR2 SVGIG (reference sequence). CDR3 bases: TGTGCCTGGAGTGTGGGACTAATGAACACTGAAGCTTTCTTT. This sequence encodes CAWSVGLMNTEAFF.

The V call is TRBV5-1, the J call TRBJ1-5; possible D gene TRBD1, 5 bases. Trimming shortened V by 4 bases and J by 5 bases, and 19 bases separated the two germline ends. Germline lookup yields CDR1 SGHRS and CDR2 YFSETQ. The CDR3 runs to 16 residues. The DNA for the CDR3 is TGCGCCAGCAGCGCGGGAGGGACCGGAGGTTATCAGCCCCAGCATTTT. This encodes CASSAGGTGGYQPQHF.